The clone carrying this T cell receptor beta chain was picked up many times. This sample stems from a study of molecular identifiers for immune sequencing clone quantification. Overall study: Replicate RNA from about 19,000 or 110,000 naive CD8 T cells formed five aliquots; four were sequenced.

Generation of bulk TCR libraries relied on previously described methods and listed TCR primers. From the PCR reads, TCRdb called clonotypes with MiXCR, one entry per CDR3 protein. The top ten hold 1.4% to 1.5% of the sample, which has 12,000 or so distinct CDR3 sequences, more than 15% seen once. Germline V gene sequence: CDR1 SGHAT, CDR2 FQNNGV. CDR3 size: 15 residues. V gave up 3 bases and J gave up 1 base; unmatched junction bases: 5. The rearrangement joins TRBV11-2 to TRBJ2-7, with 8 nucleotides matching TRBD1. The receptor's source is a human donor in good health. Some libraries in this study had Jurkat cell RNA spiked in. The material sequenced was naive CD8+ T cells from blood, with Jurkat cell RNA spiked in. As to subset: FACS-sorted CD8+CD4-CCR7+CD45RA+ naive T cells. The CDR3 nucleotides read TGTGCCAGCAGCTTCCATCAGGGGGCTTCCTACGAGCAGTACTTC. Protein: CASSFHQGASYEQYF.